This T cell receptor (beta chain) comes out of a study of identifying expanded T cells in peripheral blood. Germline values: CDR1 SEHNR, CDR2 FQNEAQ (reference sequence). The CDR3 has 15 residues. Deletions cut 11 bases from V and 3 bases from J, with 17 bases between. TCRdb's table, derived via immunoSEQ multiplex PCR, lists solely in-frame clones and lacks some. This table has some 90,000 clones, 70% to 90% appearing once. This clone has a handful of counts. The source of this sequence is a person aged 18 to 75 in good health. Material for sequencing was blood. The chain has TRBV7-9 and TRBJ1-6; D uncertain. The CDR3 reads CAGENTLGYNSPLHF. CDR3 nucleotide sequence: TGTGCCGGAGAAAACACCCTAGGCTATAATTCACCCCTCCACTTT.